This passage covers 6 T cell receptor beta chains from one sample sequenced in a study of HIV-infected patients and healthy controls. No cell fractionation was done, so the repertoire covers all unsorted peripheral blood T cells. cDNA was made from approximately 0.55 ug RNA using alpha and beta constant primers. Alpha and beta chain libraries were made separately by chain-specific third strand synthesis with multiplexing indices. TCRdb reprocessed the 5' RACE reads with MiXCR, giving one entry per CDR3 protein. This sample has about 18,000 distinct CDR3 sequences, with approximately 9.1% found just once. Sequenced input: blood. The receptor source for this set is an adult in good health.

In its sample, this clonotype was seen a few times. This chain joins TRBV29-1 and TRBJ2-2; perhaps TRBD2 as D (6 bases). Germline V gene data show CDR1 as SQVTM and CDR2 as ANQGSEA. The CDR3 consists of 12 residues. V lost 7 bases to trimming and J lost 5 bases, with 11 bases between them. The CDR3 DNA reads TGCAGCGCCTGGGCGGGGACCGGGGAGCTGTTTTTT. Translating it yields CSAWAGTGELFF.

This clonotype was seen a handful of times. The V and J genes are TRBV7-9 and TRBJ2-3; the D is unclear. This CDR3 region has 17 residues. Germline-derived CDR1 and CDR2 are SEHNR and FQNEAQ (reference sequence). Trimming left V 2 bases short and J 3 bases short, with 18 bases between. CDR3 sequence (DNA): TGTGCCAGCAGCTTAAGTTCTGCGTTTTCCCCGACAGATACGCAGTATTTT. It encodes CASSLSSAFSPTDTQYF.

This clonotype was recorded at least ten times. The chain employs TRBV15 and TRBJ1-1, with D possibly matching TRBD1 (6 bases). Germline lookup yields CDR1 LNHNV and CDR2 YYDKDF (reference sequence). Trimming shortened V by 5 bases and J by 4 bases, and 11 bases separated the two germline ends. The CDR3 extends over 13 amino acids. CDR3 nucleotide sequence: TGTGCCACCAGCTACCGAGGGGGCACTGAAGCTTTCTTT. The encoded protein is CATSYRGGTEAFF. The full variable domain, in which reference TRBV15 and TRBJ1-1 provide the parts outside the CDR3, is DAMVIQNPRYQVTQFGKPVTLSCSQTLNHNVMYWYQQKSSQAPKLLFHYYDKDFNNEADTPDNFQSRRPNTSFCFLDIRSPGLGDTAMYLCATSYRGGTEAFFGQGTRLTVV.

There are many counts of this clonotype. The chain is built from TRBV28 and TRBJ2-1; D is perhaps TRBD1 (5 bases). Germline CDR1 and CDR2: MDHEN and SYDVKM. The length of the CDR3 is 14 residues. V was cut by 10 bases and J by 0 bases, with 13 bases left in between. The CDR3 coding sequence is TGTGCCACCAGCAGAAGGGGCTCCTACAATGAGCAGTTCTTC. This translates into CATSRRGSYNEQFF.

This clonotype was seen repeatedly, ten times or more. V is TRBV7-2 and J is TRBJ2-3; 7 positions match TRBD1. Germline V gives CDR1 SGHTA, CDR2 FQGNSA. The CDR3 covers 16 residues. With V trimmed by 5 bases and J by 4 bases, 12 bases remained unmatched. CDR3: CASSRIRDSRPDTQYF. In DNA, the CDR3 is TGTGCCAGCAGCCGAATCCGGGACAGCCGTCCAGATACGCAGTATTTT.

By share of the sample, this clonotype is medium-sized. The V and J genes are TRBV6-2 or TRBV6-3 and TRBJ2-3, with D possibly matching TRBD2 (6 bases). The CDR3 loop spans 24 amino acids. The V gene's germline CDR1 is MNHEY and CDR2 SVGEGT. Trimming pared 0 bases from V and 0 bases from J, leaving 34 bases between. The CDR3 DNA reads TGTGCCAGCAGTTACTCGCTTGGCTTTGACGGCGGGATGCCATCCACGAGTAGCACAGATACGCAGTATTTT. Encoded protein: CASSYSLGFDGGMPSTSSTDTQYF.